The 5 T cell receptor beta chains in this list originate from one sample, sequenced in a study of T cell repertoires in cytomegalovirus infection. MiXCR, run by TCRdb on the reads, gives a single entry per CDR3 protein. The sample lists under 600,000 distinct CDR3 sequences, more than 15% occurring once. The sequenced sample consisted of CD8+ T cells from PBMCs. These TCRs come from a human donor in good health (CMV status not recorded). Some clones in this sample may be carry-over from other donors' samples.

The chain combines TRBV5-5 with TRBJ1-1; no clear D gene. The CDR3 has 13 residues. Trimming left V 4 bases short and J 1 base short, with 8 bases between. From germline, CDR1 is SGHKS and CDR2 YYEKEE (reference sequence). The CDR3 is CASSPYSNTEAFF. The CDR3 DNA reads TGTGCCAGCAGCCCCTATTCGAACACTGAAGCTTTCTTT.

Concerning this clonotype itself: A read error is likely, as this CDR3 ends without the conserved phenylalanine or tryptophan. The gene calls are TRBV25-1 and TRBJ2-7; perhaps TRBD2 as D (7 bases). Deletions cut 3 bases from V and 7 bases from J, with 16 bases between. The length of the CDR3 is 14 residues. Germline lookup yields CDR1 MGHDK and CDR2 SYGVNS. The chain's CDR3 is CASSDGGLSEEQYL. The CDR3 DNA reads as TGTGCCAGCAGTGACGGGGGGCTATCGGAAGAGCAGTACCTC.

This clonotype was found many times. The gene calls are TRBV12-3 or TRBV12-4 and TRBJ2-6; D ambiguous. V dropped 8 bases and J dropped 2 bases, with 13 bases sitting between them. The CDR3 consists of 15 residues. The CDR3 sequence: CASLRKGPGANVLTF. CDR3 DNA: TGTGCCAGCCTCCGGAAAGGGCCTGGGGCCAACGTCCTGACTTTC.

V gene TRBV29-1 combines with J gene TRBJ2-1, with 12 bases aligning to TRBD2. Germline V gene sequence: CDR1 SQVTM, CDR2 ANQGSEA. V lost 1 base, J lost 1 base, and 5 bases stayed unmatched. This CDR3 spans 17 amino acids. The CDR3 coding sequence is TGCAGCGTTGAAGGAGTCGGGACTAGCGGGTCCTACAATGAGCAGTTCTTC. Residues: CSVEGVGTSGSYNEQFF.

The table lists this clonotype with many counts. V usage is TRBV28 and J usage is TRBJ2-1; TRBD1 matches 8 bases. This CDR3 is built from 15 residues. Germline loops: CDR1 MDHEN, CDR2 SYDVKM. Trimming removed 3 bases from V and 9 bases from J; junction bases left unmatched: 10. In DNA, the CDR3 is TGTGCCAGCAGTTTGGTCGGACAGGGTTACCGTGAGCAGTTCTTC. Amino acid sequence: CASSLVGQGYREQFF. Variable domain in full (rest from reference TRBV28 and TRBJ2-1): DVKVTQSSRYLVKRTGEKVFLECVQDMDHENMFWYRQDPGLGLRLIYFSYDVKMKEKGDIPEGYSVSREKKERFSLILESASTNQTSMYLCASSLVGQGYREQFFGPGTRLTVL.